This T cell receptor beta chain was identified in a study of blood T cell repertoires in COVID-19. The CDR3 consists of 16 residues. V gave up 1 base and J gave up 1 base, with 10 bases separating them. Germline-derived CDR1 and CDR2 are LNHNV and YYDKDF (reference sequence). All recovered Cohort 3 donors got two negative PCRs, got clearance, or saw symptom resolution. The table came from immunoSEQ multiplex PCR; TCRdb's copy has only in-frame clones and leaves some out. The sample has 200,000 or so clones; about 87% are singletons. Sequencing was carried out using PBMCs or T cells enriched from blood (not recorded which). This chain joins TRBV15 and TRBJ1-4, with D hard to call. The TCR was taken from a woman in her twenties or thirties who had recovered from COVID-19. The CDR3 nucleotides are TGTGCCACCAGCAGAGGACAAGACCAAACTAATGAAAAACTGTTTTTT. It is translated as CATSRGQDQTNEKLFF.